Listed below are T cell receptor beta chains from one sample, sequenced in a study of read filtering for tumor transcriptome and immune sequencing. TCRdb re-called the reads through MiXCR, storing one row per CDR3 protein. The table lists some 38,000 distinct CDR3 sequences, 13% to 15% of them singletons. Sequenced input: a population of CD138-negative cells sorted from bone marrow. The receptors were gathered from a donor at least 40 years old with multiple myeloma. Both conserved end residues are part of each CDR3. D genes are given only for firm matches. Size is stated for part of the rows, as once, few or many counts, or as a class when the clone is expanded.

v_gene: TRBV2
d_gene: TRBD2
j_gene: TRBJ2-1
abundance: many
CDR3aa: CASRAGTSVYEQFF
CDR3nt: TGTGCCAGCAGGGCCGGGACTAGTGTATATGAGCAGTTCTTC

v_gene: TRBV7-9
d_gene: TRBD2
j_gene: TRBJ2-1
abundance: medium-sized
CDR3aa: CASSLVLGGGNEQFF
CDR3nt: TGTGCCAGCAGCTTAGTGTTAGGCGGGGGCAATGAGCAGTTCTTC

v_gene: TRBV6-2/TRBV6-3
d_gene: NA
j_gene: TRBJ1-5
abundance: many
CDR3aa: CASGSDNWSQPQHF
CDR3nt: TGTGCCAGCGGTTCCGATAACTGGTCTCAGCCCCAGCATTTT

v_gene: TRBV7-9
d_gene: TRBD1
j_gene: TRBJ1-1
abundance: many
CDR3aa: CASQRGTATEAFF
CDR3nt: TGTGCCAGCCAGAGAGGGACAGCCACTGAAGCTTTCTTT

v_gene: TRBV12-3/TRBV12-4
d_gene: NA
j_gene: TRBJ2-7
abundance: many
CDR3aa: CASRAGWATYEQYF
CDR3nt: TGTGCCAGCAGGGCAGGGTGGGCAACCTACGAGCAGTACTTC

v_gene: TRBV28
d_gene: TRBD1
j_gene: TRBJ2-5
abundance: many
CDR3aa: CASTYSDRATETQYF
CDR3nt: TGTGCCAGCACCTACTCGGACAGGGCTACAGAGACCCAGTACTTC

v_gene: TRBV14
d_gene: TRBD1
j_gene: TRBJ1-1
abundance: many
CDR3aa: CASSPSGGRNTEAFF
CDR3nt: TGTGCCAGCAGCCCGTCAGGGGGCAGGAACACTGAAGCTTTCTTT

v_gene: TRBV20-1
d_gene: TRBD2
j_gene: TRBJ2-1
abundance: many
CDR3aa: CSAELAGSYNEQFF
CDR3nt: TGCAGTGCTGAACTAGCGGGGTCTTACAATGAGCAGTTCTTC

v_gene: TRBV20-1
d_gene: TRBD1
j_gene: TRBJ2-1
abundance: many
CDR3aa: CSVDRGNNNEQFF
CDR3nt: TGCAGCGTTGACAGGGGAAACAACAATGAGCAGTTCTTC

v_gene: TRBV5-1
d_gene: NA
j_gene: TRBJ2-3
abundance: many
CDR3aa: CASSSPFGNTDTQYF
CDR3nt: TGCGCCAGCAGCAGCCCCTTTGGTAACACAGATACGCAGTATTTT

v_gene: TRBV6-2/TRBV6-3
d_gene: NA
j_gene: TRBJ2-7
abundance: NA
CDR3aa: CASSYSPAGISYEQYF
CDR3nt: TGTGCCAGCAGTTACTCCCCAGCCGGGATCTCCTACGAGCAGTACTTC

v_gene: TRBV20-1
d_gene: NA
j_gene: TRBJ1-1
abundance: many
CDR3aa: CSARGRGNTEAFF
CDR3nt: TGCAGTGCTAGAGGGAGGGGGAACACTGAAGCTTTCTTT

v_gene: TRBV6-5
d_gene: TRBD1
j_gene: TRBJ2-3
abundance: many
CDR3aa: CASSYSDRGAGDTQYF
CDR3nt: TGTGCCAGCAGTTATTCCGACAGGGGCGCCGGGGATACGCAGTATTTT

v_gene: TRBV19
d_gene: NA
j_gene: TRBJ1-1
abundance: many
CDR3aa: CASSIAKGKTEAFF
CDR3nt: TGTGCCAGTAGTATAGCCAAGGGCAAGACTGAAGCTTTCTTT

v_gene: TRBV25-1
d_gene: TRBD1
j_gene: TRBJ2-6
abundance: NA
CDR3aa: CASSGQGFSGANVLTF
CDR3nt: TGTGCCAGCAGTGGACAGGGGTTCTCTGGGGCCAACGTCCTGACTTTC

v_gene: TRBV12-3/TRBV12-4
d_gene: NA
j_gene: TRBJ2-5
abundance: many
CDR3aa: CASSLHGGETQYF
CDR3nt: TGTGCCAGCAGTTTACACGGCGGAGAGACCCAGTACTTC

v_gene: TRBV30
d_gene: NA
j_gene: TRBJ2-5
abundance: many
CDR3aa: CAWSRLRELSKETQYF
CDR3nt: TGTGCCTGGAGCAGATTACGGGAGTTATCAAAAGAGACCCAGTACTTC

v_gene: TRBV29-1
d_gene: NA
j_gene: TRBJ1-1
abundance: many
CDR3aa: CSARMGGSGTEAFF
CDR3nt: TGCAGCGCCAGAATGGGGGGCTCTGGGACTGAAGCTTTCTTT

v_gene: TRBV20-1
d_gene: TRBD2
j_gene: TRBJ2-7
abundance: many
CDR3aa: CSASPLGLGTYEQYF
CDR3nt: TGCAGTGCTAGCCCCCTTGGACTAGGCACCTACGAGCAGTACTTC

v_gene: TRBV6-2/TRBV6-3
d_gene: NA
j_gene: TRBJ2-7
abundance: many
CDR3aa: CASSYWSGSYEQYF
CDR3nt: TGTGCCAGCAGTTACTGGTCGGGATCCTACGAGCAGTACTTC

v_gene: TRBV11-2
d_gene: NA
j_gene: TRBJ2-5
abundance: many
CDR3aa: CASSLDAGNQETQYF
CDR3nt: TGTGCCAGCAGCTTAGATGCGGGAAACCAAGAGACCCAGTACTTC

v_gene: TRBV27
d_gene: TRBD1
j_gene: TRBJ2-7
abundance: many
CDR3aa: CASSFPQGAMQYF
CDR3nt: TGTGCCAGCAGTTTCCCACAGGGGGCTATGCAGTACTTC

v_gene: TRBV12-3/TRBV12-4
d_gene: NA
j_gene: TRBJ1-5
abundance: many
CDR3aa: CASSLLGGQPQHF
CDR3nt: TGTGCCAGCAGTTTATTGGGAGGTCAGCCCCAGCATTTT

v_gene: TRBV12-3/TRBV12-4
d_gene: NA
j_gene: TRBJ2-7
abundance: medium-sized
CDR3aa: CASSLPPGYEQYF
CDR3nt: TGTGCCAGCAGCCTCCCCCCCGGGTACGAGCAGTACTTC

v_gene: TRBV29-1
d_gene: TRBD1
j_gene: TRBJ2-1
abundance: NA
CDR3aa: CSGKGDRSSYNEQFF
CDR3nt: TGCAGCGGTAAGGGGGACAGGTCCTCCTACAATGAGCAGTTCTTC

v_gene: TRBV5-4
d_gene: NA
j_gene: TRBJ1-1
abundance: many
CDR3aa: CASSLAPRGEAFF
CDR3nt: TGTGCCAGCAGCTTGGCTCCCAGGGGTGAAGCTTTCTTT

v_gene: TRBV9
d_gene: NA
j_gene: TRBJ1-1
abundance: many
CDR3aa: CASSRDPTGGGTEAFF
CDR3nt: TGTGCCAGCAGCCGAGACCCGACAGGCGGGGGCACTGAAGCTTTCTTT

v_gene: TRBV15
d_gene: NA
j_gene: TRBJ2-2
abundance: many
CDR3aa: CATSRDLNRVGTGELFF
CDR3nt: TGTGCCACCAGCAGAGATCTTAACAGGGTAGGAACCGGGGAGCTGTTTTTT

v_gene: TRBV6-6
d_gene: TRBD2
j_gene: TRBJ2-2
abundance: few
CDR3aa: CACTPGGGGTGELFF
CDR3nt: TGTGCCTGCACCCCGGGAGGGGGAGGCACCGGGGAGCTGTTTTTT

v_gene: TRBV19
d_gene: NA
j_gene: TRBJ2-1
abundance: many
CDR3aa: CASSTQGGAEQFF
CDR3nt: TGTGCCAGTAGTACTCAAGGGGGTGCTGAGCAGTTCTTC

v_gene: TRBV18
d_gene: NA
j_gene: TRBJ2-1
abundance: many
CDR3aa: CASSPDIGEQFF
CDR3nt: TGTGCCAGCTCACCAGATATCGGCGAGCAGTTCTTC

v_gene: TRBV7-2
d_gene: NA
j_gene: TRBJ1-4
abundance: many
CDR3aa: CASSLTGHAEKLFF
CDR3nt: TGTGCCAGCAGCTTAACAGGGCATGCCGAAAAACTGTTTTTT

v_gene: TRBV10-3
d_gene: TRBD1
j_gene: TRBJ1-5
abundance: many
CDR3aa: CAIKKDRADQPQHF
CDR3nt: TGTGCCATCAAGAAAGACAGGGCGGACCAGCCCCAGCATTTT

v_gene: TRBV4-1
d_gene: NA
j_gene: TRBJ2-7
abundance: NA
CDR3aa: CANSDFEYEQYF
CDR3nt: TGCGCTAACAGTGACTTCGAGTACGAGCAGTACTTC

v_gene: TRBV27
d_gene: TRBD1
j_gene: TRBJ1-1
abundance: NA
CDR3aa: CASGGQGASQAFF
CDR3nt: TGTGCCAGCGGAGGACAGGGGGCTTCCCAAGCTTTCTTT

v_gene: TRBV10-3
d_gene: TRBD1
j_gene: TRBJ2-7
abundance: many
CDR3aa: CAISLQGVHEQYF
CDR3nt: TGTGCCATCAGTCTACAGGGGGTCCACGAGCAGTACTTC

v_gene: TRBV29-1
d_gene: NA
j_gene: TRBJ2-2
abundance: many
CDR3aa: CSADTANTGELFF
CDR3nt: TGCAGCGCCGATACAGCAAACACCGGGGAGCTGTTTTTT

v_gene: TRBV7-6
d_gene: NA
j_gene: TRBJ1-4
abundance: NA
CDR3aa: CASSLVSGEKLFF
CDR3nt: TGTGCCAGCAGCTTAGTGTCAGGAGAAAAACTGTTTTTT

v_gene: TRBV5-1
d_gene: TRBD2
j_gene: TRBJ2-7
abundance: many
CDR3aa: CASSWTLSGGAYEQYF
CDR3nt: TGCGCCAGCAGCTGGACGTTAAGCGGGGGGGCTTACGAGCAGTACTTC

v_gene: TRBV3-1
d_gene: TRBD1
j_gene: TRBJ2-1
abundance: NA
CDR3aa: CAGSRDRGEQFF
CDR3nt: TGCGCCGGCAGCCGAGACAGGGGTGAGCAGTTCTTC

v_gene: TRBV12-3/TRBV12-4
d_gene: NA
j_gene: TRBJ2-1
abundance: medium-sized
CDR3aa: CASSWTGTANNEQFF
CDR3nt: TGTGCCAGCAGTTGGACCGGGACGGCCAACAATGAGCAGTTCTTC

v_gene: TRBV10-3
d_gene: NA
j_gene: TRBJ1-6
abundance: many
CDR3aa: CAISEDWPPLHF
CDR3nt: TGTGCCATCAGTGAGGACTGGCCACCCCTCCACTTT

v_gene: TRBV5-1
d_gene: TRBD2
j_gene: TRBJ2-3
abundance: many
CDR3aa: CASSFSSSGVGDTQYF
CDR3nt: TGCGCCAGCAGCTTTTCTTCTAGCGGGGTTGGAGATACGCAGTATTTT

v_gene: TRBV12-3/TRBV12-4
d_gene: TRBD2
j_gene: TRBJ2-1
abundance: many
CDR3aa: CASSSQPPGLAGDEQFF
CDR3nt: TGTGCCAGCAGTTCCCAACCCCCGGGACTAGCGGGAGATGAGCAGTTCTTC